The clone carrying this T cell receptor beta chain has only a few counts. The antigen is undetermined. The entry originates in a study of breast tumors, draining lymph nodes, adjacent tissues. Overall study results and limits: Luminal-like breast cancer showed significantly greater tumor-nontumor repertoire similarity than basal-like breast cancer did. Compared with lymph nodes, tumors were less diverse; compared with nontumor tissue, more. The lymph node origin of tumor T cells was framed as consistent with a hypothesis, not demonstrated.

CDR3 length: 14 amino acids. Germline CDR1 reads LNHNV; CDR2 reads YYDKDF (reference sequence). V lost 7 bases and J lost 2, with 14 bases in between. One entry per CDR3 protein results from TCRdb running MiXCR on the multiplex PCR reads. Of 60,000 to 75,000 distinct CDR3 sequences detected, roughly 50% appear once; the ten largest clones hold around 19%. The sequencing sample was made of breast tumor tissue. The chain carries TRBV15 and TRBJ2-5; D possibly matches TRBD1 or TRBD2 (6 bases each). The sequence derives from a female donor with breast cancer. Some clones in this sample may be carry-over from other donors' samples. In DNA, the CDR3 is TGTGCCACCACCCCGCGGAGGGGGCAAGAGACCCAGTACTTC. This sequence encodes CATTPRRGQETQYF.